These 2 T cell receptor beta chains originate from one sample sequenced in a study of T cell changes during pregnancy in multiple sclerosis. Only in-frame clones appear in the TCRdb table, and some are missing; sequencing was by immunoSEQ multiplex PCR. The sample carries about 47,000 clones, roughly 90% recorded once. The sequenced sample was peripheral blood, obtained in the first trimester of pregnancy. These receptors all come from a female donor with multiple sclerosis, enrolled in a pregnancy study.

The CDR3 sequence is CASHSLGGTTEAFF. The CDR3 DNA follows: TGTGCCAGTCACTCCCTGGGGGGGACCACTGAAGCTTTCTTT. The chain joins TRBV19 to TRBJ1-1, with D tentatively TRBD1 (5 bases). This CDR3 is 14 amino acids long. The V and J ends lost 8 bases and 4 bases respectively, with 17 bases between them. Germline CDR1 reads LNHDA; CDR2 reads SQIVND (reference sequence).

This chain uses TRBV7-2 with TRBJ1-1; 7 nucleotides align to TRBD1. The CDR3 is 14 residues long. CDR1 is SGHTA, CDR2 FQGNSA, per germline. With 5 bases clipped from V and 4 bases from J, the junction kept 7 bases outside the gene matches. CDR3 DNA: TGTGCCAGCAGCGTCGGCCACAGGGGCACTGAAGCTTTCTTT. It specifies CASSVGHRGTEAFF.